These T cell receptor beta chains were read from a single sample in a study of lymphopenia after photon versus proton radiotherapy. Sequenced by immunoSEQ multiplex PCR; TCRdb stores in-frame clones only, minus some. The top ten clones hold more than 15% of a sample with 50,000 to 60,000 clones, more than 85% of them seen once. The source was peripheral blood, collected from a patient treated with photon-based radiotherapy. Receptors were obtained from a middle-aged woman with cholangiocarcinoma. The CDR3 runs from the conserved cysteine through the conserved F or W. Fields, in order: V gene, clone size, J gene, D gene, CDR3 protein, CDR3 DNA. The D gene is left open where the match is weak. A row's size may be missing; if present it is once, few, many or a size class.

TRBV28	once	TRBJ1-2	NA	CASSLVGSPNYGYTF	TGTGCCAGCAGTTTAGTTGGCAGCCCTAACTATGGCTACACCTTC
TRBV9	NA	TRBJ1-5	TRBD1	CASSFGQGASEPQHF	TGTGCCAGCAGCTTTGGACAGGGGGCTTCGGAGCCCCAGCATTTT
TRBV19	NA	TRBJ2-1	NA	CASTPWGGQVGNEQFF	TGTGCCAGTACCCCTTGGGGGGGCCAGGTAGGCAATGAGCAGTTCTTC
TRBV28	NA	TRBJ2-1	NA	CASLALSGPEHEQFF	TGTGCCAGCCTTGCCCTTTCGGGGCCCGAACATGAGCAGTTCTTC
TRBV29-1	NA	TRBJ2-2	NA	CSVVLLRGDANTGELFF	TGCAGCGTTGTCCTCCTTCGTGGCGACGCGAACACCGGGGAGCTGTTTTTT
TRBV18	NA	TRBJ2-3	TRBD2	CASSPGTSVSTDTQYF	TGTGCCAGCTCACCAGGGACTAGCGTAAGCACAGATACGCAGTATTTT
TRBV9	NA	TRBJ2-7	NA	CASSVGAGSYEQYF	TGTGCCAGCAGCGTAGGGGCCGGATCCTACGAGCAGTACTTC
TRBV25-1	NA	TRBJ2-4	TRBD1	CASSPGGPGNIQYF	TGTGCCAGCAGCCCAGGGGGCCCGGGAAACATTCAGTACTTC
TRBV5-4	NA	TRBJ1-2	NA	CASSPTFGANYGYTF	TGTGCCAGCAGCCCTACCTTCGGGGCGAACTATGGCTACACCTTC
TRBV5-6	NA	TRBJ2-5	NA	CASSFSRGETQYF	TGTGCCAGCAGCTTCAGCAGGGGAGAGACCCAGTACTTC
TRBV6-1	NA	TRBJ2-7	NA	CASSEAPYTIYEQYF	TGTGCCAGCAGTGAAGCGCCGTATACGATTTACGAGCAGTACTTC
TRBV19	NA	TRBJ2-3	TRBD2	CASSMGLADTDTQYF	TGTGCCAGTAGTATGGGACTAGCGGACACAGATACGCAGTATTTT
TRBV2	NA	TRBJ2-7	NA	CASSDPAPEQYF	TGTGCCAGCAGTGACCCGGCACCCGAGCAGTACTTC
TRBV19	NA	TRBJ1-3	TRBD1	CATRRADRAGGNTIYF	TGTGCCACCCGAAGGGCGGACAGGGCGGGAGGAAACACCATATATTTT
TRBV7-2	NA	TRBJ1-2	TRBD1	CASSSTGGAQGYTF	TGTGCCAGCAGCTCGACAGGGGGCGCGCAAGGCTACACCTTC
TRBV10-1	NA	TRBJ2-1	TRBD2	CASSEETSGNNEQFF	TGCGCCAGCAGTGAGGAGACTAGCGGGAACAATGAGCAGTTCTTC
TRBV5-6	NA	TRBJ2-2	NA	CASSLQDVIDGVYSGELFF	TGTGCCAGCAGCCTACAAGATGTGATAGACGGGGTCTATTCCGGGGAGCTGTTTTTT
TRBV13	NA	TRBJ1-6	NA	CASSPPSGGNNSPLHF	TGTGCCAGCAGTCCTCCCTCGGGGGGTAATAATTCACCCCTCCACTTT
TRBV7-8	NA	TRBJ2-3	TRBD1	CASSSSQGARMDTQYF	TGTGCCAGCAGCTCCTCGCAGGGGGCGCGGATGGATACGCAGTATTTT
TRBV29-1	NA	TRBJ2-1	NA	CSVEGGPFNEQFF	TGCAGCGTTGAAGGGGGTCCCTTCAATGAGCAGTTCTTC
TRBV5-4	NA	TRBJ2-1	NA	CASRLVSRQGIHEQFF	TGTGCCAGCAGACTGGTGTCTAGGCAGGGTATCCATGAGCAGTTCTTC
TRBV7-9	NA	TRBJ2-7	NA	CASSSVGDSSYEQYF	TGTGCCAGCAGCTCTGTGGGGGATAGCTCCTACGAGCAGTACTTC
TRBV5-4	NA	TRBJ2-7	NA	CASSLGQRQTYEQYF	TGTGCCAGCAGCTTAGGCCAGAGACAGACATACGAGCAGTACTTC
TRBV9	NA	TRBJ1-2	TRBD1	CASSVQGGPNYGYTF	TGTGCCAGCAGCGTACAGGGGGGCCCTAACTATGGCTACACCTTC
TRBV2	NA	TRBJ2-4	TRBD2	CASMGLAGSIQYF	TGTGCCAGCATGGGACTAGCGGGGAGCATTCAGTACTTC
TRBV7-2	NA	TRBJ2-5	TRBD2	CASSFPSSGVMKTQYF	TGTGCCAGCAGCTTCCCAAGTAGCGGGGTAATGAAGACCCAGTACTTC
TRBV21-1	once	TRBJ2-2	NA	CASSEGRGANTGELFF	TGTGCCAGCAGCGAAGGGAGGGGTGCGAACACCGGGGAGCTGTTTTTT
TRBV10-2	NA	TRBJ1-2	TRBD1	CASSLQGARDYGYTF	TGCGCCAGCAGTTTACAGGGGGCGCGGGACTATGGCTACACCTTC
TRBV7-9	NA	TRBJ2-7	TRBD1	CASSLGQGHSYEQYF	TGTGCCAGCAGCTTAGGACAGGGGCACTCCTACGAGCAGTACTTC
TRBV11-2	NA	TRBJ2-7	TRBD2	CASRKSGLAGPGYEQYF	TGTGCCAGCAGGAAATCGGGACTAGCGGGACCAGGCTACGAGCAGTACTTC
TRBV29-1	NA	TRBJ1-1	NA	CSVKRGSTEAFF	TGCAGCGTAAAAAGGGGGAGCACTGAAGCTTTCTTT
TRBV11-2	NA	TRBJ2-7	NA	CASSLDFDEQYF	TGTGCCAGCAGCTTAGATTTTGACGAGCAGTACTTC
TRBV14	NA	TRBJ1-1	NA	CASSPYVNTEAFF	TGTGCCAGCAGCCCCTACGTGAACACTGAAGCTTTCTTT
TRBV6-1	NA	TRBJ2-7	NA	CASSPGGVLYEQYF	TGTGCCAGCAGCCCCGGGGGTGTCCTCTACGAGCAGTACTTC
TRBV6-1	NA	TRBJ2-5	NA	CASSEDVIGFTQETQYF	TGTGCCAGCAGTGAAGATGTTATAGGGTTCACCCAAGAGACCCAGTACTTC
TRBV6-5	NA	TRBJ2-1	NA	CASSTPSGKQFF	TGTGCCAGCAGTACGCCCTCTGGGAAACAGTTCTTC
TRBV6-4	NA	TRBJ2-2	TRBD1	CASRGQSTGELFF	TGTGCCAGCAGGGGACAGTCCACCGGGGAGCTGTTTTTT
TRBV4-2	NA	TRBJ1-3	NA	CASSQDRVPRNTIYF	TGTGCCAGCAGCCAAGATCGCGTCCCGAGAAACACCATATATTTT
TRBV27	once	TRBJ1-1	TRBD1	CASSSDRGNTEAFF	TGTGCCAGCAGTTCGGACAGGGGGAACACTGAAGCTTTCTTT